This T cell receptor (beta chain) was sequenced in a study of shared clonotypes between healthy human individuals. From germline, CDR1 is SGHTS and CDR2 YDEGEE. This CDR3 spans 15 amino acids. V gave up 0 bases and J gave up 4 bases, with 11 bases separating them. Sequencing was performed with immunoSEQ multiplex PCR; in TCRdb, only in-frame clones are kept and a portion is missing. Found here are 1,400,000 or so clones, 97% to 99% of them singletons; the top ten hold about 0.4%. The chain recombines TRBV5-8 with TRBJ1-5; D perhaps matches TRBD1 (5 bases). The receptor's source is a man aged 25-45 years in good health. What was sequenced was naive CD4+ T cells sorted from blood. Stated subset: CD45RA+ positively selected. This chain's CDR3 is CASSLAPGGNQPQHF. The DNA for the CDR3 is TGTGCCAGCAGCTTGGCCCCGGGGGGTAATCAGCCCCAGCATTTT.